This record covers a single T cell receptor (beta chain). Its antigen remains unknown. This CDR3 has 14 amino acids. V lost 2 bases to trimming and J lost 1 base, with 5 bases between them. This entry is derived from a study of T cells after yellow fever vaccination. About the study: Where fractions had low cell numbers, libraries were prepared from them with the SMART-Seq v4 Ultra Low Input RNA kit.

Study-wide points: A large majority of primary-vaccination clones showed up again after the booster (approximately 95% CD4, 85% to 90% CD8). Abundant clonotypes from the bulk population could get into FACS-sorted repertoires as contaminants.

A process of 5'RACE template switching, which added a universal primer site and UMIs, was used to make TCR cDNA. Each CDR3 protein is one row after TCRdb ran MiXCR on the 5' RACE reads. The sample holds nearly 550,000 distinct CDR3 sequences, under 25% seen once. The V and J genes are TRBV12-3 or TRBV12-4 and TRBJ2-2; D is unresolved. Sample: PBMCs, taken 15 days after the yellow fever booster vaccination. This clonotype was sampled from a man aged 25-45 years who received the YFV17D yellow fever vaccine. The CDR3: CASSLYRNTGELFF. The CDR3, as DNA: TGTGCCAGCAGTTTATACAGGAACACCGGGGAGCTGTTTTTT.